This T cell receptor beta chain was profiled in a study of blood T cell repertoires in COVID-19. On the study more broadly: The United States, Italy and Spain were the sources of the acute and convalescent COVID-19 samples. From T cells, B-cell-depleted T cells, or PBMCs came the material, which was cDNA or gDNA.

The CDR3 totals 15 residues. The germline CDR1 and CDR2 sequences are SGHTA and FQGNSA. Trimming removed 1 base from V and 0 bases from J, with 7 bases in between. Per the original data handling: By means of reference gene primer amplification, nucleated cell counts were estimated. The repertoire was sequenced with immunoSEQ multiplex PCR; TCRdb's copy has only in-frame clones and lacks some. That table gives V, J and clone size, and the DNA gave D and trimming. The sample includes 200,000 to 250,000 clones, roughly 85% of them seen just once. Input material: peripheral blood. The rearrangement joins TRBV7-2 to TRBJ2-1, with D possibly being TRBD2 (5 bases). This sequence originates from a young man with active or convalescent COVID-19. For the CDR3, the DNA is TGTGCCAGCAGCTTAGAAGGGAGCTCCTACAATGAGCAGTTCTTC. Amino acids: CASSLEGSSYNEQFF.